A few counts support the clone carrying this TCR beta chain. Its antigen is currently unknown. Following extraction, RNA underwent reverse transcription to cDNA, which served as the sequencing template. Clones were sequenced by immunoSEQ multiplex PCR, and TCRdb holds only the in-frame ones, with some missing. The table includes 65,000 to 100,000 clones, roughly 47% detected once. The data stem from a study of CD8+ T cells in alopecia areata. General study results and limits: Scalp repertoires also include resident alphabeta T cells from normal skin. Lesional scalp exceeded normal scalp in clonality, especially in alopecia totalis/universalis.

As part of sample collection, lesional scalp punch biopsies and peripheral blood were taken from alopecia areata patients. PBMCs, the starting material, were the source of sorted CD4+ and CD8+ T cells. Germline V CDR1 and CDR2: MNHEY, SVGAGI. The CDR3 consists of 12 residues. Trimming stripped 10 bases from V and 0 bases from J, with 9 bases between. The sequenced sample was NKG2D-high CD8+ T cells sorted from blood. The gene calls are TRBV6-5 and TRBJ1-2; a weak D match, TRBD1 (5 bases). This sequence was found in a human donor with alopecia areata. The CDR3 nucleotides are TGTGCCACCCTGACAGCTAACTATGGCTACACCTTC. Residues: CATLTANYGYTF.